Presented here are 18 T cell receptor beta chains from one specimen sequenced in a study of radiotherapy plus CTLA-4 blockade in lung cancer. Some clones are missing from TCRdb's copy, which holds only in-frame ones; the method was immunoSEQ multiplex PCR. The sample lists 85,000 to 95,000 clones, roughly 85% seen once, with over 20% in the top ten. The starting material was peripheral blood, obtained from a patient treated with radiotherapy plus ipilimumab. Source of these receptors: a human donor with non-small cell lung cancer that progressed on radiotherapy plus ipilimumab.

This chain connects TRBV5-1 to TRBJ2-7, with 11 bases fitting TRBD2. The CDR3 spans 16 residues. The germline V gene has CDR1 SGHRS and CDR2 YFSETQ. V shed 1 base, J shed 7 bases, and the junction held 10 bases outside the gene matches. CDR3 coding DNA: TGCGCCAGCAGCTTGCAGGTGAGGCTAGCGGGGGGAGAGCAGTACTTC. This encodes CASSLQVRLAGGEQYF.

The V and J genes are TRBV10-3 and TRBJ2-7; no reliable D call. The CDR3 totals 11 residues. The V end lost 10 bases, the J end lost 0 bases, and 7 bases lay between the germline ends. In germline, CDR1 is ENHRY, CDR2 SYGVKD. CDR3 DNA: TGTGCCACCGCGAGCTCCTACGAGCAGTACTTC. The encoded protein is CATASSYEQYF.

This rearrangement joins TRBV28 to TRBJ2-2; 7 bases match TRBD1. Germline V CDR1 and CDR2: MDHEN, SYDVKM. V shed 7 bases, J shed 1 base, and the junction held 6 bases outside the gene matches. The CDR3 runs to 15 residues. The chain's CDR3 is CASTAGGVNTGELFF. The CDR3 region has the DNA TGTGCCAGCACTGCAGGGGGTGTGAACACCGGGGAGCTGTTTTTT. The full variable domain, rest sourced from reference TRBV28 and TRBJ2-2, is DVKVTQSSRYLVKRTGEKVFLECVQDMDHENMFWYRQDPGLGLRLIYFSYDVKMKEKGDIPEGYSVSREKKERFSLILESASTNQTSMYLCASTAGGVNTGELFFGEGSRLTVL.

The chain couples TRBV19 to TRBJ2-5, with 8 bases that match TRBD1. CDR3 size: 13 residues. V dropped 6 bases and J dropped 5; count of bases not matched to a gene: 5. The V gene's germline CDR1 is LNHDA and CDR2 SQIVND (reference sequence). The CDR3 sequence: CASSQTGVETQYF. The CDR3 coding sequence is TGTGCCAGTAGCCAGACAGGGGTGGAGACCCAGTACTTC.

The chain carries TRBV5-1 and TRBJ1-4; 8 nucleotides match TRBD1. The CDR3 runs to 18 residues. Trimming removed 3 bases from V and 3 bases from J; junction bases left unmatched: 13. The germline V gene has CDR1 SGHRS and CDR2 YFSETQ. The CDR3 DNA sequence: TGCGCCAGCAGCTCCACCTCGGGACAGGCGGAACCTAATGAAAAACTGTTTTTT. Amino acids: CASSSTSGQAEPNEKLFF.

CDR3 DNA: TGTGCCATCAGTGAGCCCGGGACAGGTGGGCAGTTCTTC. Encoded protein: CAISEPGTGGQFF. The rearrangement links TRBV10-3 to TRBJ2-1; 8 bases are a match to TRBD1. V was pared by 2 bases and J by 12 bases, with 6 bases of the junction left unmatched. Germline CDR1 reads ENHRY; CDR2 reads SYGVKD. The CDR3 consists of 13 residues.

CDR3: CASSDSPATSGRYSYEQYV. As DNA, the CDR3 is TGTGCCAGCAGTGACTCCCCCGCGACTAGCGGGAGGTATTCCTACGAGCAGTACGTC. The chain combines TRBV6-4 with TRBJ2-7; 13 bases map to TRBD2. CDR1 is MRHNA and CDR2 is SNTAGT in the germline V gene. The CDR3 spans 19 residues. J gave up 1 base and V 0 bases, and 9 bases lay outside the gene matches.

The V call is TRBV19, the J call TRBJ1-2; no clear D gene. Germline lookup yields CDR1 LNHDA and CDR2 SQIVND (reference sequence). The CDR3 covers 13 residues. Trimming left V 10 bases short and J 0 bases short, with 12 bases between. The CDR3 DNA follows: TGTGCCACTGCCCGGTCTGCTAACTATGGCTACACCTTC. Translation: CATARSANYGYTF.

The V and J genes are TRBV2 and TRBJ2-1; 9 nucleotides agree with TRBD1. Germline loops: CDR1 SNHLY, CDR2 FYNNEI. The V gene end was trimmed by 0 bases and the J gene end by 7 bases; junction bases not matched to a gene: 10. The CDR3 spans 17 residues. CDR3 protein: CASSEALPGQGPNEQFF. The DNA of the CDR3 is TGTGCCAGCAGTGAAGCGCTTCCGGGACAGGGCCCTAATGAGCAGTTCTTC.

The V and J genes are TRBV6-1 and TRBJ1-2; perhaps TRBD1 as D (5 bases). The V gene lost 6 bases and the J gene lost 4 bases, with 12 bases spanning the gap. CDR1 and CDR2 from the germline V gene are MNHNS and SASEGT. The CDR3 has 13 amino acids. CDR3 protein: CASRDDRAYGYTF. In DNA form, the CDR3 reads TGTGCCAGCAGGGACGACAGAGCCTATGGCTACACCTTC.

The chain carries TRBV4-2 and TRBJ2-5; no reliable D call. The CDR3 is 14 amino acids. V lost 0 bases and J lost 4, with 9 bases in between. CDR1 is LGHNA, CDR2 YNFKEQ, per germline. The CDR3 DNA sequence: TGTGCCAGCAGCCAAGATCGCGGAAGAGAGACCCAGTACTTC. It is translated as CASSQDRGRETQYF.

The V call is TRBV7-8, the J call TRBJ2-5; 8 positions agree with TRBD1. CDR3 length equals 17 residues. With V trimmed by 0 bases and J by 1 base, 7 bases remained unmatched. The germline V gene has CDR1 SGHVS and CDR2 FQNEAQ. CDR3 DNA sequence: TGTGCCAGCAGCTTAGCTCACGGGACAGGCTCCCAAGAGACCCAGTACTTC. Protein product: CASSLAHGTGSQETQYF.

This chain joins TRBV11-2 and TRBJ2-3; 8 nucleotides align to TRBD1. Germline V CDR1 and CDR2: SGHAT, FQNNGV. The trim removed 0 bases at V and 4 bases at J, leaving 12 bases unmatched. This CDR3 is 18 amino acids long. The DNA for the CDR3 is TGTGCCAGCAGCTTAGAGGTGGGGTCAGGGGGCGCAGCAGATACGCAGTATTTT. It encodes CASSLEVGSGGAADTQYF.

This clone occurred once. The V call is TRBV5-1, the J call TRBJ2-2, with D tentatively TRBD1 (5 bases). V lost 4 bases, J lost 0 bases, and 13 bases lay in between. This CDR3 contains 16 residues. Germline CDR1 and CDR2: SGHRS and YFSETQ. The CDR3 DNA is TGCGCCAGCAGCGTCTCAGGGTACTCGAACACCGGGGAGCTGTTTTTT. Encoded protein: CASSVSGYSNTGELFF. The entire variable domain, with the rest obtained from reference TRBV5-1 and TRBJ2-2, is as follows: KAGVTQTPRYLIKTRGQQVTLSCSPISGHRSVSWYQQTPGQGLQFLFEYFSETQRNKGNFPGRFSGRQFSNSRSEMNVSTLELGDSALYLCASSVSGYSNTGELFFGEGSRLTVL.

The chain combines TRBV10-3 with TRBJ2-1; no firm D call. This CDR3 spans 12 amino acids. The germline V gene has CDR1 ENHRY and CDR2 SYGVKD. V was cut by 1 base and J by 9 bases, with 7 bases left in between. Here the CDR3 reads CAISELVGEQFF. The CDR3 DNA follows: TGTGCCATCAGTGAGTTGGTGGGTGAGCAGTTCTTC.

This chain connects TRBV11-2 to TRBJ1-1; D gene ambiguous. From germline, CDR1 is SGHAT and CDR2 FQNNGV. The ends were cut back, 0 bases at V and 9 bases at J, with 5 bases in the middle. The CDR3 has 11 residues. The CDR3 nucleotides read TGTGCCAGCAGCTTAGATATAAAAGCTTTCTTT. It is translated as CASSLDIKAFF.

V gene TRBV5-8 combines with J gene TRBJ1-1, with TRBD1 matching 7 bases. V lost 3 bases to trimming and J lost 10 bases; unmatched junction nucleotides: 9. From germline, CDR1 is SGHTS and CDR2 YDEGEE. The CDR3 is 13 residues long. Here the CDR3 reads CASSSGAGGRAFF. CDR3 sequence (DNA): TGTGCCAGCAGCTCGGGGGCAGGGGGTAGAGCTTTCTTT.

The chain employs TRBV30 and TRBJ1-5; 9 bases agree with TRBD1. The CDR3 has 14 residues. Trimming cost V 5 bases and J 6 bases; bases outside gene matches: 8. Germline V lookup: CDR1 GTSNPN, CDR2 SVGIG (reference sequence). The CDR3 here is CAWGDRALGQPQHF. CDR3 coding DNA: TGTGCCTGGGGGGACAGGGCACTCGGTCAGCCCCAGCATTTT.